The 19 T cell receptor beta chains below were found in one sample sequenced in a study of metastatic and nonmetastatic thyroid tumors. Prior to thyroid surgery, none of the patients had received any treatment. TCRdb recomputed clones from the PCR reads via MiXCR. The repertoire holds tens of thousands of clones, around a quarter seen once, with over 5% in the top ten. The source material was blood. All receptors derive from a female donor with papillary thyroid cancer or a benign thyroid nodule (not recorded which). Some clones in this sample may be carry-over from other donors' samples.

This clone has only a few counts. The chain joins TRBV6-1 to TRBJ1-1; unclear D gene. The CDR3 contains 13 residues. Trimming left V 7 bases short and J 1 base short, with 10 bases between. Germline CDR1 is MNHNS and CDR2 is SASEGT. The CDR3 sequence is CASTKSTNTEAFF. CDR3 coding DNA: TGTGCCAGCACCAAGTCTACGAACACTGAAGCTTTCTTT.

The chain uses TRBV20-1 and TRBJ1-1; possibly TRBD1 for D (5 bases). This CDR3 has 14 amino acids. Looked up from germline, CDR1 is DFQATT and CDR2 is SNEGSKA (reference sequence). V lost 6 bases to trimming and J lost 3 bases, with 17 bases between them. CDR3 amino acids: CSAPWGGSDTEAFF. CDR3 bases: TGCAGTGCACCCTGGGGGGGGAGTGACACTGAAGCTTTCTTT.

This clone has at least ten counts. This chain uses TRBV7-8 with TRBJ2-7, with D perhaps being TRBD1 or TRBD2 (6 bases each). Germline lookup yields CDR1 SGHVS and CDR2 FQNEAQ. The CDR3 runs to 14 residues. V gave up 1 base and J gave up 7 bases, with 14 bases separating them. CDR3 in amino acids: CASSLDGGQDEQYV. The CDR3 region has the DNA TGTGCCAGCAGCTTAGATGGGGGGCAGGATGAGCAGTACGTC.

This clone rates as medium-sized. The chain is built from TRBV7-3 and TRBJ2-7; TRBD1 or TRBD2 may be the D gene (5 bases each). Trimming shortened V by 2 bases and J by 9 bases, and 14 bases separated the two germline ends. This CDR3 comprises 13 residues. From germline, CDR1 is SGHTA and CDR2 FQGTGA. CDR3 in DNA: TGTGCCAGCAGCTTATCTTCGGCAGGGAGGCAGTACTTC. This sequence encodes CASSLSSAGRQYF.

This clone has just a few counts. The CDR3 carries no conserved terminal phenylalanine or tryptophan, so it likely arises from a read error. The V call is TRBV27, the J call TRBJ2-1; D tentatively fits TRBD1 or TRBD2 (5 bases each). V lost 5 bases and J lost 2, with 16 bases in between. Germline V gene sequence: CDR1 MNHEY, CDR2 SMNVEV (reference sequence). The CDR3 consists of 16 residues. The CDR3 nucleotides read TGTGCCAGCAGTAAGCCGGGAAAGGGGACCTACAATGAGCAGTTCTTA. Residues: CASSKPGKGTYNEQFL.

J is TRBJ2-1 and V is TRBV11-2; 12 bases map to TRBD2. Germline CDR1 reads SGHAT; CDR2 reads FQNNGV. The CDR3 sequence is 16 residues long. Trimming took 3 bases from V and 8 from J; bases not matched to a gene: 8. The CDR3 region has the DNA TGTGCCAGCAGCTTCGTGCGACTAGCGGGAGCCGATGAGCAGTTCTTC. Encoded protein: CASSFVRLAGADEQFF.

This clone was seen many times. The V and J genes are TRBV20-1 and TRBJ1-4; 11 bases agree with TRBD1. The germline gives CDR1 DFQATT, CDR2 SNEGSKA (reference sequence). CDR3 size: 13 residues. After removal of 5 bases from V and 7 bases from J, the junction contained 3 bases not matched to a gene. The CDR3 is CSAGQGAPEKLFF. In nucleotides, the CDR3 is TGCAGTGCTGGACAGGGGGCGCCTGAAAAACTGTTTTTT.

The chain employs TRBV19 and TRBJ2-2; the match to TRBD2 covers 7 bases. The V segment lost 6 bases and the J segment 8 bases; nucleotides outside the gene matches: 6. This CDR3 is 13 amino acids long. Per the germline V gene, CDR1 is LNHDA and CDR2 is SQIVND (reference sequence). CDR3 region: CASSDGGRGELFF. The CDR3 DNA reads as TGTGCCAGTAGCGACGGGGGGAGGGGGGAGCTGTTTTTT.

This clone was counted ten times or more. The CDR3 loop is CAWVRNLNYGYTF. The CDR3 nucleotides are TGTGCCTGGGTTCGAAATTTAAACTATGGCTACACCTTC. J is TRBJ1-2 and V is TRBV30; D is uncertain. The germline gives CDR1 GTSNPN, CDR2 SVGIG (reference sequence). Between the trimmed V and J ends, which lost 5 bases and 2 bases, there was a span of 12 bases. CDR3 length: 13 amino acids.

This clone occurred many times. This chain joins TRBV27 and TRBJ2-1; D may be TRBD2 (5 bases). Germline V gene lookup returns CDR1 MNHEY and CDR2 SMNVEV (reference sequence). Trimming stripped 3 bases from V and 1 base from J, with 10 bases between. CDR3 length: 15 residues. The CDR3 here is CASSLVAGSYNEQFF. For the CDR3, the DNA is TGTGCCAGCAGTTTGGTGGCGGGTTCCTACAATGAGCAGTTCTTC.

As regards this clone: In this CDR3 the conserved last residue, phenylalanine or tryptophan, is missing, so a read error is likely. The rearrangement links TRBV19 to TRBJ2-1; no reliable D call. Per germline, CDR1 LNHDA and CDR2 SQIVND (reference sequence). There are 12 residues in the CDR3. V lost 6 bases to trimming and J lost 8 bases, with 11 bases between them. The CDR3 is CASSGPCDEQFL. Here the CDR3 DNA reads TGTGCCAGTAGCGGCCCTTGCGATGAGCAGTTCTTG.

V gene TRBV5-1 combines with J gene TRBJ2-2; perhaps TRBD2 as D (5 bases). The germline V and J ends were trimmed by 4 bases and 3 bases, with 10 bases remaining between them. Germline V gene lookup returns CDR1 SGHRS and CDR2 YFSETQ. CDR3 size: 14 residues. As DNA, the CDR3 is TGCGCCAGCAGCAGAGGGCAGTACACCGGGGAGCTGTTTTTT. Its protein is CASSRGQYTGELFF.

The rearrangement links TRBV7-8 to TRBJ2-1; 7 bases match TRBD2. V was clipped by 5 bases and J by 4 bases; unmatched bases: 14. The CDR3 length is 17 residues. Germline V gene data show CDR1 as SGHVS and CDR2 as FQNEAQ. The CDR3 DNA reads as TGTGCCAGCAGCCCCCGCCGGAGCACTAGCGTATACAATGAGCAGTTCTTC. It codes for CASSPRRSTSVYNEQFF.

This clone was detected many times. This may be a read error, as it is one base from a much larger clone. The same CDR3 is also encoded by other DNA sequences in this sample. The chain couples TRBV7-3 to TRBJ2-1; the match to TRBD2 covers 9 bases. The CDR3 length is 15 residues. The V segment lost 5 bases and the J segment 6 bases; nucleotides outside the gene matches: 8. The germline V gene encodes CDR1 SGHTA and CDR2 FQGTGA. CDR3 loop: CASSLKISGSNEQFF. The CDR3 DNA follows: TGTGCCAGCAGCCTAAAAATTAGCGGGAGCAATGAGCAGTTCTTC. Full variable domain (rest looked up from reference TRBV7-3 and TRBJ2-1): GAGVSQTPSNKVTEKGKYVELRCDPISGHTALYWYRQSLGQGPEFLIYFQGTGAADDSGLPNDRFFAVRPEGSVSTLKIQRTERGDSAVYLCASSLKISGSNEQFFGPGTRLTVL.

This clone was detected only once. The chain links TRBV11-1 to TRBJ1-1; no reliable D call. The V gene's germline CDR1 is SGHAT and CDR2 FQDESV (reference sequence). Between the trimmed V and J ends, which lost 5 bases and 1 base, there was a span of 20 bases. The CDR3 contains 17 residues. CDR3 coding DNA: TGTGCCAGCAGCCGTCCCCGTGGCGTAGATACGAACACTGAAGCTTTCTTT. It yields the protein CASSRPRGVDTNTEAFF. Drawing the rest from reference TRBV11-1 and TRBJ1-1, the complete variable domain is EAEVAQSPRYKITEKSQAVAFWCDPISGHATLYWYRQILGQGPELLVQFQDESVVDDSQLPKDRFSAERLKGVDSTLKIQPAELGDSAMYLCASSRPRGVDTNTEAFFGQGTRLTVV.

There are many counts of this clone. The J gene is TRBJ1-2, the V gene TRBV5-4; D is possibly TRBD1 (6 bases). Trimming left V 4 bases short and J 5 bases short, with 12 bases between. Germline V gene lookup returns CDR1 SGHNT and CDR2 YYREEE (reference sequence). The CDR3 contains 13 residues. The CDR3 reads CASSRDRRYGYTF. The CDR3 nucleotides are TGTGCCAGCAGCCGTGACAGGCGGTATGGCTACACCTTC.

This clone showed up many times. This sample also contains other DNA sequences that code for the same CDR3. The chain couples TRBV6-4 to TRBJ2-2, with 7 bases matching TRBD2. Per germline, CDR1 MRHNA and CDR2 SNTAGT. The CDR3 is 15 residues long. J gave up 1 base and V 5 bases, and 4 bases lay outside the gene matches. The CDR3 here is CASSYSGRNTGELFF. The CDR3 DNA reads as TGTGCCAGCAGTTATAGCGGGCGGAACACCGGGGAGCTGTTTTTT.

The chain employs TRBV7-9 and TRBJ2-1; 12 positions match TRBD1. The CDR3 covers 15 residues. V lost 3 bases to trimming and J lost 7 bases; unmatched junction nucleotides: 4. Germline values: CDR1 SEHNR, CDR2 FQNEAQ (reference sequence). CDR3 sequence reads: CASSFWDRGQNEQFF. The CDR3 coding sequence is TGTGCCAGCAGCTTTTGGGACAGGGGGCAGAATGAGCAGTTCTTC. The full variable domain, its missing parts supplied by reference TRBV7-9 and TRBJ2-1, is DTGVSQNPRHKITKRGQNVTFRCDPISEHNRLYWYRQTLGQGPEFLTYFQNEAQLEKSRLLSDRFSAERPKGSFSTLEIQRTEQGDSAMYLCASSFWDRGQNEQFFGPGTRLTVL.

The chain employs TRBV9 and TRBJ2-1, with TRBD2 identical over 12 bases. J gave up 8 bases and V 3 bases, and 6 bases lay outside the gene matches. Per germline, CDR1 SGDLS and CDR2 YYNGEE. The CDR3 sequence is 15 residues long. The CDR3 DNA is TGTGCCAGCAGCGCGACTAGCGGGAGTAGGGATGAGCAGTTCTTC. As protein: CASSATSGSRDEQFF.